This T cell receptor (beta chain) stems from a study of T-cell reconstitution after alpha-beta-depleted transplantation in children. It was with unique molecular identifiers that the TCRbeta library was prepared. TCRdb reprocessed the PCR reads with MiXCR, giving one entry per CDR3 protein. The table records fewer than 700,000 distinct CDR3 sequences, roughly 13% of them present only once. The CDR3 is 14 residues long. V shed 3 bases, J shed 8 bases, and the junction held 8 bases outside the gene matches. Germline-derived CDR1 and CDR2 are SGHRS and YFSETQ. Remarks on this clonotype: Its antigen is unknown.

Findings and caveats of the study: Some patients showed high day-60 TCRbeta diversity, which derived from surviving recipient T cells and thymic progenitors. Hyperexpanded clones declined; after one year, newly produced T cells mostly supplied diversity. Where alpha-beta T cells came from about two months after transplant was reportedly several hundred expanded graft clones.

The chain has TRBV5-1 and TRBJ2-1, with 7 bases that match TRBD2. The receptor was derived from a male patient between 5 and 17 years old who had a stem cell transplant for acute myeloid leukemia, so the T cells may come from the graft donor. Here the sequenced sample was PBMCs, mostly from graft donor cells, taken 360 days after TCRalphabeta/CD19-depleted stem cell transplant. DNA for the CDR3: TGCGCCAGCAGCTCGCCAGCGGGACGGGATGAGCAGTTCTTC. Protein product: CASSSPAGRDEQFF.